What follows are 7 T cell receptor beta chains derived from one specimen sequenced in a study of blood T cell repertoires in COVID-19. Sequencing was performed with immunoSEQ multiplex PCR; in TCRdb, only in-frame clones are kept and a portion is missing. Here the sample spans 190,000 or so clones, about 86% being singletons. Input material: peripheral blood. These receptors originate from a woman aged 25 to 39 with active or convalescent COVID-19.

This clone was found a few times. The gene calls are TRBV5-1 and TRBJ1-1; tentatively, D is TRBD1 (5 bases). Germline V lookup: CDR1 SGHRS, CDR2 YFSETQ. Trimming cost V 7 bases and J 0 bases, with 16 bases left between them. The CDR3 has 15 residues. The CDR3 nucleotides read TGCGCCAGCCTCCCTCAGCAGGGTATGAACACTGAAGCTTTCTTT. Its protein is CASLPQQGMNTEAFF.

The chain couples TRBV6-5 to TRBJ1-1, with 7 bases identical to TRBD1. The germline CDR1 and CDR2 sequences are MNHEY and SVGAGI. The CDR3 spans 13 residues. Unmatched junction bases numbered 5, after V lost 5 bases and J lost 5 bases. The chain's CDR3 is CASSTTGETEAFF. The CDR3 DNA follows: TGTGCCAGCAGTACCACAGGGGAAACTGAAGCTTTCTTT.

This clone was seen a single time. The chain employs TRBV28 and TRBJ1-5, with no clear D. This CDR3 spans 15 amino acids. Trimming took off 2 bases at V and 3 bases at J, with 11 bases between the two ends. Per the germline V gene, CDR1 is MDHEN and CDR2 is SYDVKM. CDR3 sequence: CASSLVGVPNQPQHF. CDR3 DNA sequence: TGTGCCAGCAGTTTAGTCGGGGTTCCCAATCAGCCCCAGCATTTT.

This chain uses TRBV19 with TRBJ2-4; tentatively, D is TRBD1 (6 bases). The V gene lost 10 bases and the J gene lost 0 bases, with 13 bases spanning the gap. Per germline, CDR1 LNHDA and CDR2 SQIVND (reference sequence). The CDR3 spans 14 residues. CDR3 nucleotide sequence: TGTGCCACTGGACAGCCTAGAGCCAAAAACATTCAGTACTTC. This translates into CATGQPRAKNIQYF. Variable domain in full (rest from reference TRBV19 and TRBJ2-4): DGGITQSPKYLFRKEGQNVTLSCEQNLNHDAMYWYRQDPGQGLRLIYYSQIVNDFQKGDIAEGYSVSREKKESFPLTVTSAQKNPTAFYLCATGQPRAKNIQYFGAGTRLSVL.

This chain connects TRBV5-4 to TRBJ2-6; D call uncertain. This CDR3 spans 16 amino acids. The V gene's germline CDR1 is SGHNT and CDR2 YYREEE (reference sequence). V was pared by 4 bases and J by 2 bases, with 13 bases between. Written as DNA, the CDR3 is TGTGCCAGCAGCCGAGGCCAGCTGACTGGGGCCAACGTCCTGACTTTC. It translates to CASSRGQLTGANVLTF.

Comments on this clone: Additional DNA sequences in this sample encode the identical CDR3. The rearrangement links TRBV24-1 to TRBJ1-1, with a tentative D call TRBD1 (5 bases). Germline CDR1 and CDR2: KGHDR and SFDVKD. V was trimmed by 1 base and J by 6 bases, leaving 8 bases between them. CDR3 length equals 13 residues. Here the CDR3 reads CATSDLRGSEAFF. In DNA form, the CDR3 reads TGTGCCACCAGTGATTTAAGGGGATCTGAAGCTTTCTTT.

This clone was recorded a few times. The chain has TRBV18 and TRBJ2-7; 8 bases match TRBD1. The V gene end was trimmed by 0 bases and the J gene end by 3 bases; junction bases not matched to a gene: 4. Germline-derived CDR1 and CDR2 are KGHSH and LQKENI. This CDR3 has 15 residues. CDR3 DNA sequence: TGTGCCAGCTCACCACCGACAGGGGAGCTCTACGAGCAGTACTTC. This translates into CASSPPTGELYEQYF.